A single sample is the source of the 22 T cell receptor beta chains below, sequenced in a study of blood T cell repertoires in COVID-19. Clones were sequenced by immunoSEQ multiplex PCR, and TCRdb holds only the in-frame ones, with some missing. Seen here are about 53,000 clones, approximately 82% observed once, and the top ten hold 11% to 15%. Sample: peripheral blood. The receptors shown here come from a human donor in a cohort sampled during active COVID-19.

The rearrangement joins TRBV5-1 to TRBJ2-3, with TRBD2 identical over 16 bases. The CDR3 contains 17 residues. The V gene end was trimmed by 5 bases and the J gene end by 2 bases; junction bases not matched to a gene: 5. Germline V CDR1 and CDR2: SGHRS, YFSETQ. As DNA, the CDR3 is TGCGCCAGCAGTCCGGGACTAGCGGGGGGGTTCACAGATACGCAGTATTTT. The encoded protein is CASSPGLAGGFTDTQYF.

In its sample, this clone is medium-sized. Other DNA sequences in this specimen translate into the identical CDR3. CDR3 protein: CASSLGGEELNTEAFF. CDR3 in DNA: TGTGCCAGCAGCTTGGGAGGGGAGGAATTGAACACTGAAGCTTTCTTT. The chain is built from TRBV5-4 and TRBJ1-1, with a tentative D call TRBD1 (5 bases). V was trimmed by 0 bases and J by 0 bases, leaving 12 bases between them. The length of the CDR3 is 16 residues. Germline V gene data show CDR1 as SGHNT and CDR2 as YYREEE (reference sequence).

The CDR3 reads CASSVAGLGTPQYF. The CDR3 DNA reads TGTGCCAGCAGCGTAGCGGGACTAGGTACCCCCCAGTACTTC. The chain carries TRBV9 and TRBJ2-5; 8 bases are shared with TRBD2. Per the germline V gene, CDR1 is SGDLS and CDR2 is YYNGEE. The CDR3 extends over 14 amino acids. Trimming removed 0 bases from V and 9 bases from J; junction bases left unmatched: 7.

The chain recombines TRBV11-2 with TRBJ2-7; TRBD1 matches 7 bases. CDR3 length: 13 residues. Germline V gene lookup returns CDR1 SGHAT and CDR2 FQNNGV. V was pared by 5 bases and J by 5 bases, with 6 bases of the junction left unmatched. DNA of the CDR3: TGTGCCAGCAGCCTAGGACAGGTCCACGAGCAGTACTTC. Protein sequence: CASSLGQVHEQYF.

The V call is TRBV5-1, the J call TRBJ2-7, with 7 bases lining up with TRBD1. This CDR3 comprises 16 residues. In germline, CDR1 is SGHRS, CDR2 YFSETQ. After removal of 4 bases from V and 2 bases from J, the junction contained 12 bases not matched to a gene. CDR3 DNA sequence: TGCGCCAGCAGCCCCGGACAGGATCCGGCGCCCTACGAGCAGTACTTC. The encoded protein is CASSPGQDPAPYEQYF.

The chain employs TRBV24-1 and TRBJ1-1, with D uncertain. Germline loops: CDR1 KGHDR, CDR2 SFDVKD. The V end was cut by 10 bases, the J end by 7 bases, with 9 bases between. The CDR3 has 10 amino acids. CDR3 residues: CATNRGEAFF. The DNA of the CDR3 is TGTGCCACGAATCGGGGTGAAGCTTTCTTT.

This chain connects TRBV29-1 to TRBJ2-7, with D possibly matching TRBD1 (5 bases). Deletions cut 4 bases from V and 0 bases from J, with 7 bases between. The CDR3 has 12 residues. The germline V gene has CDR1 SQVTM and CDR2 ANQGSEA. The CDR3 protein is CSVVDNSYEQYF. The CDR3 DNA is TGCAGCGTTGTGGACAACTCCTACGAGCAGTACTTC.

This chain uses TRBV5-1 with TRBJ1-5; D is possibly TRBD1 (6 bases). The V and J ends lost 3 bases and 7 bases respectively, with 11 bases between them. This CDR3 contains 13 residues. Germline V CDR1 and CDR2: SGHRS, YFSETQ. CDR3: CASSSGRGQPQHF. The CDR3 DNA sequence: TGCGCCAGCAGCTCCGGAAGGGGGCAGCCCCAGCATTTT.

This chain links TRBV13 with TRBJ2-7; 9 positions agree with TRBD2. J was trimmed by 2 bases and V by 9 bases; bases with no gene match: 8. Germline values: CDR1 PRHDT, CDR2 FYEKMQ (reference sequence). The length of the CDR3 is 14 residues. The chain's CDR3 is CASRRASGTYEQYF. In DNA form, the CDR3 reads TGTGCCAGTAGGAGGGCTAGCGGGACCTACGAGCAGTACTTC.

The genes are TRBV2 and TRBJ2-7; 8 bases line up with TRBD2. This CDR3 has 14 residues. The V gene's germline CDR1 is SNHLY and CDR2 FYNNEI. The V segment lost 6 bases and the J segment 2 bases; nucleotides outside the gene matches: 6. The CDR3 spells CASRSGTRAYEQYF. The CDR3, as DNA: TGTGCCAGCAGGTCCGGGACTAGAGCCTACGAGCAGTACTTC.

The V call is TRBV5-5, the J call TRBJ2-3, with D perhaps matching TRBD1 (6 bases). V lost 1 base, J lost 7 bases, and 16 bases lay in between. The CDR3 loop spans 15 amino acids. Germline V lookup: CDR1 SGHKS, CDR2 YYEKEE (reference sequence). As DNA, the CDR3 is TGTGCCAGCAGCTTGATGTCAGGGGATTTGAATACGCAGTATTTT. Protein: CASSLMSGDLNTQYF.

V is TRBV7-3 and J is TRBJ2-2; 10 bases align to TRBD1. The germline CDR1 and CDR2 sequences are SGHTA and FQGTGA. The length of the CDR3 is 12 residues. Unmatched junction bases numbered 2, after V lost 8 bases and J lost 8 bases. CDR3 nucleotide sequence: TGTGCCAGCGGGACAGGGGTGGGGGAGCTGTTTTTT. It encodes CASGTGVGELFF.

The chain employs TRBV5-6 and TRBJ1-2, with TRBD1 as a possible D gene (5 bases). The germline V gene encodes CDR1 SGHDT and CDR2 YYEEEE. V was trimmed by 2 bases and J by 4 bases, leaving 12 bases between them. The CDR3 loop spans 14 amino acids. The CDR3 spells CASSFRDRPYGYTF. The CDR3 coding sequence is TGTGCCAGCAGCTTCCGCGACAGACCCTATGGCTACACCTTC.

The chain is built from TRBV28 and TRBJ1-5; TRBD1 aligns across 8 bases. This CDR3 is 14 amino acids long. J lost 6 bases, V lost 8 bases, and 9 bases had no gene match. CDR1 is MDHEN, CDR2 SYDVKM, per germline. The CDR3 region is CASQGALGGQPQHF. In nucleotides, the CDR3 is TGTGCCAGCCAGGGGGCCTTGGGAGGTCAGCCCCAGCATTTT.

This CDR3 is CASSPKPYNSPLHF. The CDR3 DNA sequence: TGTGCCAGCAGCCCGAAGCCCTATAATTCACCCCTCCACTTT. J is TRBJ1-6 and V is TRBV3-1 (or the pseudogene TRBV3-2); D unclear. The CDR3 loop spans 14 amino acids. The V gene lost 4 bases and the J gene lost 2 bases, with 6 bases spanning the gap. Germline CDR1 LGHDT, CDR2 YNNKEL (reference sequence).

V and J are TRBV27 and TRBJ2-1; TRBD2 agrees at 11 bases. The germline V gene encodes CDR1 MNHEY and CDR2 SMNVEV (reference sequence). With 8 bases clipped from V and 7 bases from J, the junction kept 13 bases outside the gene matches. The CDR3 runs to 16 residues. In DNA, the CDR3 is TGTGCCAGCCGTGTGGCTACTAGCGGGAGAGTAAATGAGCAGTTCTTC. Its protein product is CASRVATSGRVNEQFF.

The rearrangement links TRBV9 to TRBJ1-3; perhaps TRBD1 as D (5 bases). Trimming left V 4 bases short and J 0 bases short, with 17 bases between. The germline CDR1 and CDR2 sequences are SGDLS and YYNGEE. This CDR3 contains 17 residues. CDR3 amino acids: CASSPSGSGVSGNTIYF. CDR3 coding DNA: TGTGCCAGCAGCCCCTCCGGGTCGGGGGTCTCTGGAAACACCATATATTTT.

The rearrangement uses TRBV2 and TRBJ1-6, with a possible D match to TRBD1 (5 bases). CDR1 is SNHLY and CDR2 is FYNNEI in the germline V gene. The CDR3 contains 15 residues. V gave up 8 bases and J gave up 2 bases, with 13 bases separating them. CDR3 in amino acids: CASAKGITYNSPLHF. CDR3 nucleotide sequence: TGTGCCAGCGCGAAGGGGATAACCTATAATTCACCCCTCCACTTT.

The chain carries TRBV18 and TRBJ1-1; possibly TRBD1 for D (6 bases). This CDR3 comprises 16 residues. Per germline, CDR1 KGHSH and CDR2 LQKENI. Trimming stripped 6 bases from V and 0 bases from J, with 17 bases between. This chain's CDR3 is CASSLNGGGMNTEAFF. DNA for the CDR3: TGTGCCAGCTCCCTAAACGGGGGGGGCATGAACACTGAAGCTTTCTTT.

The J gene is TRBJ1-2, the V gene TRBV29-1; D not resolved. This CDR3 comprises 11 residues. Looked up from germline, CDR1 is SQVTM and CDR2 is ANQGSEA. Trimming removed 6 bases from V and 8 bases from J, with 13 bases in between. This CDR3 is CSVARRVGYTF. The CDR3 region has the DNA TGCAGCGTGGCCCGTCGGGTAGGCTACACCTTC.

V usage is TRBV12-3 or TRBV12-4 and J usage is TRBJ1-6; D perhaps matches TRBD1 (6 bases). CDR3 length: 12 residues. Trimming removed 7 bases from V and 13 bases from J, with 14 bases in between. CDR3 bases: TGTGCCAGCAATCTCAGGGGTGGGCCCCTCCACTTT. Encoded protein: CASNLRGGPLHF.

V usage is TRBV7-2 and J usage is TRBJ2-3, with 8 bases aligning to TRBD2. Germline CDR1 is SGHTA and CDR2 is FQGNSA. The CDR3 sequence is 16 residues long. The junction had 11 bases not matched to a gene; V was cut back by 5 bases and J by 4 bases. CDR3 loop: CASSASTSARSDTQYF. CDR3 sequence (DNA): TGTGCCAGCAGCGCCTCGACTAGCGCCCGATCAGATACGCAGTATTTT. Full variable domain (missing parts from reference TRBV7-2 and TRBJ2-3): GAGVSQSPSNKVTEKGKDVELRCDPISGHTALYWYRQSLGQGLEFLIYFQGNSAPDKSGLPSDRFSAERTGGSVSTLTIQRTQQEDSAVYLCASSASTSARSDTQYFGPGTRLTVL.